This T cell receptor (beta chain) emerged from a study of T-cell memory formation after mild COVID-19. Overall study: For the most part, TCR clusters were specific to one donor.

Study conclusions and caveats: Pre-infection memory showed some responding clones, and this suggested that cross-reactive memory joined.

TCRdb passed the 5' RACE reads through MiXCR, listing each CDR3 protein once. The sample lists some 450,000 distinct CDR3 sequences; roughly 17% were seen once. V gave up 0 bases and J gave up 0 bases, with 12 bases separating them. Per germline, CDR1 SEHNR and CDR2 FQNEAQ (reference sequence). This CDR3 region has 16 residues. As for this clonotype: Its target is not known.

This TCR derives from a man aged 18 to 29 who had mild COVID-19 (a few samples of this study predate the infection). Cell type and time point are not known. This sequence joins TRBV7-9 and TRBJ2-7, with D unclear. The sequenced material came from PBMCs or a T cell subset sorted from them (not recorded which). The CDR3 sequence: CASSLARSRSSYEQYF. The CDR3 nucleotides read TGTGCCAGCAGCTTAGCGCGCAGTCGTAGCTCCTACGAGCAGTACTTC.